The 21 T cell receptor beta chains below all came from one sample that was sequenced in a study of spatial heterogeneity in lung cancer. Noted time point: sample taken at primary tumor resection. Researchers sequenced whole RNA taken from tumor, nontumor lung or frozen PBMC without sorting. TCRdb re-analysed the 5' RACE reads in MiXCR, keeping a single row per CDR3 protein. The sample has just under 95,000 distinct CDR3 sequences; approximately 12% are singletons. Sequencing used PBMCs, obtained at surgery. These receptors were taken from a male donor with early-stage non-small cell lung cancer.

The table lists this clonotype with a few counts. The rearrangement uses TRBV11-2 and TRBJ2-7; 7 bases are a match to TRBD1. The junction had 9 bases not matched to a gene; V was cut back by 7 bases and J by 0 bases. In germline, CDR1 is SGHAT, CDR2 FQNNGV. The CDR3 contains 15 residues. The CDR3 here is CASTTTPGGSYEQYF. In DNA form, the CDR3 reads TGTGCCAGCACCACTACCCCAGGGGGCTCCTACGAGCAGTACTTC. The entire variable domain, with the rest obtained from reference TRBV11-2 and TRBJ2-7, is as follows: EAGVAQSPRYKIIEKRQSVAFWCNPISGHATLYWYQQILGQGPKLLIQFQNNGVVDDSQLPKDRFSAERLKGVDSTLKIQPAKLEDSAVYLCASTTTPGGSYEQYFGPGTRLTVT.

This clonotype was observed a handful of times. V and J are TRBV20-1 and TRBJ1-4; a possible D gene is TRBD1 (5 bases). CDR1 is DFQATT, CDR2 SNEGSKA, per germline (reference sequence). V was shortened by 3 bases and J by 6 bases, with 11 bases between the two germline ends. CDR3 length equals 13 residues. This chain's CDR3 is CSASQGTHEKLFF. The DNA of the CDR3 is TGCAGTGCTAGTCAAGGGACGCATGAAAAACTGTTTTTT.

The gene calls are TRBV20-1 and TRBJ1-5, with a possible D match to TRBD1 (5 bases). CDR1 is DFQATT and CDR2 is SNEGSKA in the germline V gene (reference sequence). CDR3 length: 12 amino acids. CDR3 DNA sequence: TGCAGCACCGGGACGGCTAATCAGCCCCAGCATTTT. Protein product: CSTGTANQPQHF.

The V gene is TRBV11-2, the J gene TRBJ1-5; 9 positions agree with TRBD1. Germline trimming cut 0 bases from V and 5 bases from J; bases unmatched to any gene: 5. CDR3 length: 16 residues. Germline loops: CDR1 SGHAT, CDR2 FQNNGV. The CDR3 protein is CASSLDRQGVDQPQHF. The CDR3 bases are TGTGCCAGCAGCTTAGATCGACAGGGGGTGGATCAGCCCCAGCATTTT.

This clonotype was counted a few times. V gene TRBV6-5 combines with J gene TRBJ1-1, with TRBD1 as a possible D gene (5 bases). The CDR3 length is 16 residues. CDR1 is MNHEY and CDR2 is SVGAGI in the germline V gene. The V end lost 5 bases, the J end lost 4 bases, and 20 bases lay between the germline ends. The DNA for the CDR3 is TGTGCCAGCAGTAAAACCGGGACCACGGCCGGCACTGAAGCTTTCTTT. The encoded protein is CASSKTGTTAGTEAFF.

This clonotype was seen only a few times. The V call is TRBV6-5, the J call TRBJ2-7; TRBD2 matches at 7 bases. The CDR3 is 13 amino acids. Germline V gene lookup returns CDR1 MNHEY and CDR2 SVGAGI. J was trimmed by 3 bases and V by 6 bases; bases with no gene match: 5. CDR3 nucleotides: TGTGCCAGCAGATCGGGGGGAATCTACGAGCAGTACTTC. This encodes CASRSGGIYEQYF.

This clonotype turned up a few times. The chain combines TRBV5-1 with TRBJ2-1, with TRBD1 matching 8 bases. CDR1 SGHRS and CDR2 YFSETQ come from the germline V gene. V was pared by 4 bases and J by 3 bases, with 6 bases of the junction left unmatched. The CDR3 runs to 15 residues. CDR3 amino acids: CASSITGTGYNEQFF. The CDR3 region has the DNA TGCGCCAGCAGCATTACCGGGACAGGCTACAATGAGCAGTTCTTC.

The chain is built from TRBV3-1 and TRBJ1-5; D remains ambiguous. This CDR3 region has 13 residues. The V gene's germline CDR1 is LGHDT and CDR2 YNNKEL (reference sequence). The V and J ends lost 1 base and 3 bases respectively, with 4 bases between them. CDR3 sequence reads: CASSQGLNQPQHF. The CDR3 nucleotides are TGTGCCAGCAGCCAAGGGCTCAATCAGCCCCAGCATTTT.

This clonotype was seen many times. The chain employs TRBV7-2 and TRBJ2-1, with 10 positions matching TRBD2. Germline V lookup: CDR1 SGHTA, CDR2 FQGNSA. Trimming took 4 bases from V and 6 from J; bases not matched to a gene: 6. This CDR3 comprises 15 residues. Here the CDR3 reads CASSSRASGSNEQFF. The CDR3 DNA reads TGTGCCAGCAGCTCACGGGCTAGCGGGAGCAATGAGCAGTTCTTC.

This clonotype turned up a few times. The chain is built from TRBV29-1 and TRBJ1-1; D remains ambiguous. Germline CDR1 is SQVTM and CDR2 is ANQGSEA. The CDR3 loop spans 13 amino acids. The V end was cut by 2 bases, the J end by 0 bases, with 7 bases between. CDR3 coding DNA: TGCAGCGTTGAACCGATCTTGAACACTGAAGCTTTCTTT. Its translation is CSVEPILNTEAFF. Full variable domain (outside the CDR3, taken from reference TRBV29-1 and TRBJ1-1): SAVISQKPSRDICQRGTSLTIQCQVDSQVTMMFWYRQQPGQSLTLIATANQGSEATYESGFVIDKFPISRPNLTFSTLTVSNMSPEDSSIYLCSVEPILNTEAFFGQGTRLTVV.

This chain connects TRBV3-1 to TRBJ2-7, with a possible D match to TRBD2 (6 bases). Germline V gene data show CDR1 as LGHDT and CDR2 as YNNKEL (reference sequence). The CDR3 is made up of 14 amino acids. Trimming shortened V by 0 bases and J by 4 bases, and 10 bases separated the two germline ends. CDR3: CASSQDSRGYEQYF. The CDR3 DNA reads TGTGCCAGCAGCCAAGATTCGCGGGGTTACGAGCAGTACTTC.

The J gene is TRBJ1-1, the V gene TRBV9, with 11 bases fitting TRBD1. CDR1 and CDR2 (germline): SGDLS, YYNGEE. Trimming took 1 base from V and 7 from J; bases not matched to a gene: 6. The CDR3 runs to 15 residues. CDR3 sequence (DNA): TGTGCCAGCAGCGTATCGGACAGGGGGCGAGGTGAAGCTTTCTTT. Its translation is CASSVSDRGRGEAFF. The whole variable domain, remainder taken from reference TRBV9 and TRBJ1-1, is DSGVTQTPKHLITATGQRVTLRCSPRSGDLSVYWYQQSLDQGLQFLIQYYNGEERAKGNILERFSAQQFPDLHSELNLSSLELGDSALYFCASSVSDRGRGEAFFGQGTRLTVV.

The gene calls are TRBV7-3 and TRBJ2-1; D is undetermined. The CDR3 extends over 14 amino acids. V shed 3 bases and J shed 0 bases, with 6 bases lying between them. Germline V lookup: CDR1 SGHTA, CDR2 FQGTGA. The CDR3 sequence is CASSFDNSYNEQFF. As DNA, the CDR3 is TGTGCCAGCAGCTTTGACAACTCCTACAATGAGCAGTTCTTC.

V usage is TRBV5-5 and J usage is TRBJ2-7, with 8 bases aligning to TRBD1. Losses at the gene ends were 4 bases for V and 6 bases for J; bases not matched to a gene: 12. Germline assignment: CDR1 SGHKS and CDR2 YYEKEE (reference sequence). The CDR3 sequence is 15 residues long. The DNA for the CDR3 is TGTGCCAGCAGCCCCAACGGACAGGGCGTGGGCGAGCAGTACTTC. This translates into CASSPNGQGVGEQYF. The whole variable domain, remainder taken from reference TRBV5-5 and TRBJ2-7, is DAGVTQSPTHLIKTRGQQVTLRCSPISGHKSVSWYQQVLGQGPQFIFQYYEKEERGRGNFPDRFSARQFPNYSSELNVNALLLGDSALYLCASSPNGQGVGEQYFGPGTRLTVT.

This clonotype appeared a few times. The chain links TRBV28 to TRBJ2-4; no clear D. The CDR3 length is 16 residues. Trimming removed 3 bases from V and 0 bases from J, with 12 bases in between. Germline V gene lookup returns CDR1 MDHEN and CDR2 SYDVKM. The chain's CDR3 is CASSLSANLAKNIQYF. As DNA, the CDR3 is TGTGCCAGCAGTTTGTCGGCCAATTTAGCCAAAAACATTCAGTACTTC.

This clonotype was counted a few times. V and J are TRBV20-1 and TRBJ1-1, with a weak D call TRBD1 (5 bases). The CDR3 covers 14 residues. Per the germline V gene, CDR1 is DFQATT and CDR2 is SNEGSKA (reference sequence). V lost 1 base and J lost 0, with 9 bases in between. The DNA of the CDR3 is TGCAGTGCTAGAGTCCCAGGGTTGAACACTGAAGCTTTCTTT. It specifies CSARVPGLNTEAFF.

The V call is TRBV12-3 or TRBV12-4, the J call TRBJ1-6; 8 bases are shared with TRBD1. The junction had 5 bases not matched to a gene; V was cut back by 7 bases and J by 9 bases. CDR3 length: 13 residues. The CDR3 region has the DNA TGTGCCAGCACCGACAGGGGACTTTCACCCCTCCACTTT. It encodes CASTDRGLSPLHF.

There are a few counts of this clonotype. The genes are TRBV7-2 and TRBJ2-7; perhaps TRBD2 as D (5 bases). CDR3 length: 14 amino acids. The germline gives CDR1 SGHTA, CDR2 FQGNSA. V gave up 0 bases and J gave up 5 bases, with 11 bases separating them. For the CDR3, the DNA is TGTGCCAGCAGCTTAGCCGGTCTCGGGGACGAGCAGTACTTC. Its translation is CASSLAGLGDEQYF.

This clonotype was seen a few times. This chain joins TRBV14 and TRBJ2-7, with D maybe TRBD2 (5 bases). CDR1 and CDR2 (germline): SGHDN, FVKESK. Deletions cut 2 bases from V and 7 bases from J, with 24 bases between. This CDR3 has 17 amino acids. In nucleotides, the CDR3 is TGTGCCAGCAGCCAAAACAAACTACCCGGGGAAAAAGGGGAGCAGTACTTC. Its protein is CASSQNKLPGEKGEQYF. Full variable domain (missing parts from reference TRBV14 and TRBJ2-7): EAGVTQFPSHSVIEKGQTVTLRCDPISGHDNLYWYRRVMGKEIKFLLHFVKESKQDESGMPNNRFLAERTGGTYSTLKVQPAELEDSGVYFCASSQNKLPGEKGEQYFGPGTRLTVT.

This clonotype was observed at least ten times. This sequence joins TRBV12-3 or TRBV12-4 and TRBJ2-1; D uncertain. The CDR3 runs to 11 residues. The germline V and J ends were trimmed by 6 bases and 2 bases, with 2 bases remaining between them. The chain's CDR3 is CASSAYNEQFF. The CDR3 DNA sequence: TGTGCCAGCAGCGCCTACAATGAGCAGTTCTTC.

The V call is TRBV19, the J call TRBJ1-5, with 9 bases lining up with TRBD1. The CDR3 covers 13 residues. Losses at the gene ends were 5 bases for V and 7 bases for J; bases not matched to a gene: 3. CDR1 is LNHDA and CDR2 is SQIVND in the germline V gene (reference sequence). The CDR3 DNA reads TGTGCCAGTAGTGGGGACAGGGAGCAGCCCCAGCATTTT. This gives the protein CASSGDREQPQHF.